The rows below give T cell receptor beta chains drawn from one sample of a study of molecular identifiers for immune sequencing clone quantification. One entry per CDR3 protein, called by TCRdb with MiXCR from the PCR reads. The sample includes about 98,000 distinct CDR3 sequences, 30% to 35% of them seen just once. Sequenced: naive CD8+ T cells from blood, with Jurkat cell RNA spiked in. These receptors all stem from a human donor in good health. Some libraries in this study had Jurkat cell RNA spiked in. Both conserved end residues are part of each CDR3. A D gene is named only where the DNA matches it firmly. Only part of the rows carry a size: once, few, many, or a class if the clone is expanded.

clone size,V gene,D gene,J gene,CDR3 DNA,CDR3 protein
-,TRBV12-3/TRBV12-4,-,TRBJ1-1,TGTGCCAGCAGCTTTACCCGGGGGCTCATGAACACTGAAGCTTTCTTT,CASSFTRGLMNTEAFF
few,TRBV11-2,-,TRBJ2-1,TGTGCCAGCAGCTGGGGTAGGAATGAGCAGTTCTTC,CASSWGRNEQFF
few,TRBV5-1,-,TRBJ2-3,TGCGCCAGCAGCTTGACAGGGGAGGAGTATTTT,CASSLTGEEYF
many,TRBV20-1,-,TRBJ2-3,TGCAGTGCTAGTCCAGGGGTACGGGCAGATACGCAGTATTTT,CSASPGVRADTQYF
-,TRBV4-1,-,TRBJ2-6,TGCGCCAGCAGCCAAGCAACGTCCGGGGCCAACGTCCTGACTTTC,CASSQATSGANVLTF
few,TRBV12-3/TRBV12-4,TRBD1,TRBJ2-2,TGTGCCAGCAGCAGAGACAGGGTGCCGAACACCGGGGAGCTGTTTTTT,CASSRDRVPNTGELFF
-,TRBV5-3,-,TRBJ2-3,TGTGCCAGCAGCTGGACGAACACAGAAACGCAGTATTTT,CASSWTNTETQYF
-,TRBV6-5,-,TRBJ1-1,TGTGCCAGCGGGCGGGGGCCGAACACTGAAGCTTTCTTT,CASGRGPNTEAFF
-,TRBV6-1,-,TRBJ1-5,TGTGCCAGCAGTGAAGCAGGTGGAGCTCTTACCAATCAGCCCCAGCATTTT,CASSEAGGALTNQPQHF
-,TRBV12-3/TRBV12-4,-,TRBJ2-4,TGTGCCAGCACCTCGGGGGCCAAAAACATTCAGTACTTC,CASTSGAKNIQYF
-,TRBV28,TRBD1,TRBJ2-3,TGTGCCAGCAGCTCCGGACAGGGAGGCACAGATACGCAGTATTTT,CASSSGQGGTDTQYF